This record covers a single T cell receptor beta chain. Its antigen is not known. The record originates from a study of memory CD4+ T cells and cytomegalovirus serostatus. Study-level findings and limits: Of 164 reported CMV TCRbeta sequences, under 70 were found in memory CD4+ repertoires. Repertoires predicted CMV serostatus with median bootstrapped AUC of roughly 0.95.

The table came from immunoSEQ multiplex PCR; TCRdb's copy has only in-frame clones and leaves some out. The sample holds about 58,000 clones, approximately 77% seen once. Germline V CDR1 and CDR2: LNHDA, SQIVND (reference sequence). Trimming pared 6 bases from V and 1 base from J, leaving 15 bases between. The CDR3 extends over 15 amino acids. Single viable CD3+CD4+CD8-CD45RO+ cells were sorted as the memory CD4+ T cells. Sequencing was done on a sample of memory CD4+ T cells from blood. The sequence was collected from an adult in good health and CMV-seronegative. Some clones in this sample may be carry-over from other donors' samples. The chain recombines TRBV19 with TRBJ1-2; no clear D gene. The DNA for the CDR3 is TGTGCCAGTAGAGGCTCCAGTTTACTTAACTATGGCTACACCTTC. It is translated as CASRGSSLLNYGYTF. Using reference TRBV19 and TRBJ1-2 for the parts outside the CDR3, the full variable domain is DGGITQSPKYLFRKEGQNVTLSCEQNLNHDAMYWYRQDPGQGLRLIYYSQIVNDFQKGDIAEGYSVSREKKESFPLTVTSAQKNPTAFYLCASRGSSLLNYGYTFGSGTRLTVV.